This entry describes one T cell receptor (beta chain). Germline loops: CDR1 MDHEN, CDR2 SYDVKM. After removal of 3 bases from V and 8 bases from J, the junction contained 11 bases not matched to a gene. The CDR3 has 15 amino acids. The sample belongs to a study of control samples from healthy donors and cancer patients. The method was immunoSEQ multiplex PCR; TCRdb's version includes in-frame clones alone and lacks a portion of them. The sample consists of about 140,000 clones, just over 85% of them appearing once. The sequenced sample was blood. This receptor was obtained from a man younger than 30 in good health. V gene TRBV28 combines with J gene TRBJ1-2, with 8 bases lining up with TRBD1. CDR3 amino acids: CASSFVQGARGGYTF. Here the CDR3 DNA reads TGTGCCAGCAGTTTCGTGCAGGGGGCGCGGGGAGGCTACACCTTC.